This entry lists 12 T cell receptor beta chains sequenced from one sample in a study of T cell responses to AZD1222 COVID-19 vaccine. Sequenced by immunoSEQ multiplex PCR; TCRdb stores in-frame clones only, minus some. The sample contains some 120,000 clones, roughly 86% of which appear only once. Sequenced material: peripheral blood, taken on day 0 of AZD1222 vaccination. These receptors all stem from an adult in good health.

J is TRBJ2-7 and V is TRBV11-1; 8 bases are a match to TRBD1. Germline V CDR1 and CDR2: SGHAT, FQDESV (reference sequence). With 4 bases clipped from V and 3 bases from J, the junction kept 5 bases outside the gene matches. The CDR3 runs 14 residues. CDR3 region: CASSSGQGGYEQYF. The CDR3 coding sequence is TGTGCCAGCAGCTCCGGACAGGGAGGCTACGAGCAGTACTTC.

The chain links TRBV7-2 to TRBJ2-5; D is undetermined. V was cut by 0 bases and J by 2 bases, with 7 bases left in between. The germline V gene encodes CDR1 SGHTA and CDR2 FQGNSA. The CDR3 contains 14 residues. The CDR3 nucleotides read TGTGCCAGCAGCTTAGCAGGGTTACAAGAGACCCAGTACTTC. Encoded protein: CASSLAGLQETQYF.

The CDR3 DNA sequence: TGTGCCACCAGTGACCCCGGGACAGGGGAAGAGACCCAGTACTTC. As protein: CATSDPGTGEETQYF. The V gene is TRBV24-1, the J gene TRBJ2-5, with TRBD1 identical over 10 bases. V lost 4 bases to trimming and J lost 3 bases; unmatched junction nucleotides: 4. The CDR3 sequence is 15 residues long. CDR1 is KGHDR and CDR2 is SFDVKD in the germline V gene.

The rearrangement joins TRBV19 to TRBJ2-1; 7 positions match TRBD1. Unmatched junction bases numbered 6, after V lost 5 bases and J lost 2 bases. The germline V gene has CDR1 LNHDA and CDR2 SQIVND (reference sequence). This CDR3 is 15 amino acids long. The CDR3 here is CASSDDRVPYNEQFF. The CDR3 nucleotides are TGTGCCAGTAGTGACGACAGGGTGCCCTACAATGAGCAGTTCTTC.

The chain employs TRBV6-5 and TRBJ1-3, with 10 bases that match TRBD1. V was pared by 7 bases and J by 7 bases, with 7 bases of the junction left unmatched. CDR3 length: 14 amino acids. The germline V gene encodes CDR1 MNHEY and CDR2 SVGAGI. The CDR3 DNA reads as TGTGCCAGCATCCCCCCGGGACAGGGGAACACCATATATTTT. Residues: CASIPPGQGNTIYF.

In its sample, this clone was seen a few times. The J gene is TRBJ2-5, the V gene TRBV12-3 or TRBV12-4, with 8 bases fitting TRBD2. The CDR3 has 13 amino acids. Losses at the gene ends were 9 bases for V and 9 bases for J; bases not matched to a gene: 12. The CDR3, as DNA: TGTGCCAGTAGCGGGGTAATGGGACTGGCCCAGTACTTC. It specifies CASSGVMGLAQYF.

V and J are TRBV7-2 and TRBJ1-2, with 9 bases fitting TRBD1. The germline CDR1 and CDR2 sequences are SGHTA and FQGNSA. The CDR3 spans 15 residues. The V and J ends lost 3 bases and 0 bases, in that order; junction bases with no gene match: 2. Here the CDR3 reads CASSFWDRANYGYTF. As DNA, the CDR3 is TGTGCCAGCAGCTTTTGGGACAGGGCTAACTATGGCTACACCTTC.

The chain joins TRBV5-6 to TRBJ2-6; tentatively, D is TRBD1 (5 bases). Germline V gene sequence: CDR1 SGHDT, CDR2 YYEEEE. V dropped 1 base and J dropped 2 bases, with 10 bases sitting between them. The CDR3 length is 16 residues. The CDR3 DNA reads TGTGCCAGCAGCTTGTCTCCAGGGCCTGGGGCCAACGTCCTGACTTTC. As protein: CASSLSPGPGANVLTF.

Concerning this clone itself: At one boundary the junction diverges from the germline segment, which might be a read error. The rearrangement uses TRBV4-1 and TRBJ1-6; D is perhaps TRBD1 (5 bases). Per the germline V gene, CDR1 is MGHRA and CDR2 is YSYEKL. This CDR3 is 18 amino acids long. The CDR3 spells CASSQDIAAGLRDSPLHF. The DNA for the CDR3 is TGCGCCAGCAGCCAAGATATCGCAGCGGGACTCCGAGATTCGCCCCTCCACTTT.

The genes are TRBV5-1 and TRBJ2-3, with D perhaps matching TRBD1 (5 bases). The CDR3 is made up of 14 amino acids. CDR1 and CDR2 (germline): SGHRS, YFSETQ. The V and J ends lost 2 bases and 0 bases respectively, with 7 bases between them. This CDR3 reads CASSFRVSTDTQYF. The CDR3, as DNA: TGCGCCAGCAGCTTCAGGGTTAGCACAGATACGCAGTATTTT.

DNA of the CDR3: TGTGCCAGCTCAAGAGAAATGAACACTGAAGCTTTCTTT. Translation: CASSREMNTEAFF. V is TRBV18 and J is TRBJ1-1; D gene unclear. This CDR3 comprises 13 residues. V gave up 5 bases and J gave up 0 bases, with 7 bases separating them. Germline lookup yields CDR1 KGHSH and CDR2 LQKENI.

The chain uses TRBV2 and TRBJ1-2; D gene uncertain. V gave up 8 bases and J gave up 7 bases, with 17 bases separating them. In germline, CDR1 is SNHLY, CDR2 FYNNEI. This CDR3 region has 13 residues. The CDR3: CASQVEASGGYTF. CDR3 nucleotide sequence: TGTGCCAGCCAAGTGGAGGCGTCGGGTGGCTACACCTTC.